This T cell receptor beta chain was identified during a study of blood T cell repertoires in COVID-19. Background on the study: The study drew acute and convalescent COVID-19 samples from the United States, Italy and Spain. T cells, B-cell-depleted T cells, or PBMCs provided the cDNA or gDNA that served as material.

The trim removed 3 bases at V and 2 bases at J, leaving 2 bases unmatched. The CDR3 is 15 residues long. Germline CDR1 is LNHDA and CDR2 is SQIVND (reference sequence). In the authors' workflow: Reference gene primer amplification yielded estimated nucleated cell counts. The repertoire was sequenced with immunoSEQ multiplex PCR; TCRdb's copy has only in-frame clones and lacks some. V and J calls and clone size are given by that table; D and trimming were obtained from the DNA. Among around 16,000 clones listed, 84% were seen once. Source material: peripheral blood. The V gene is TRBV19, the J gene TRBJ1-5; the match to TRBD1 covers 9 bases. The TCR sequence derives from a human donor in a cohort sampled during active COVID-19. This CDR3 is CASSIRDRGNQPQHF. As DNA, the CDR3 is TGTGCCAGTAGTATCCGGGACAGGGGCAATCAGCCCCAGCATTTT.